The TCR beta chain under discussion was sequenced for a study of control samples from healthy donors and cancer patients. There are 16 residues in the CDR3. V gave up 1 base and J gave up 0 bases; unmatched junction bases: 4. Germline V lookup: CDR1 SGHAT, CDR2 FQNNGV. This table comes from immunoSEQ multiplex PCR, and its TCRdb copy is limited to in-frame clones, with some not included. The profile shows 100,000 to 150,000 clones, 92% of them singletons. The chain employs TRBV11-2 and TRBJ2-3; 7 nucleotides agree with TRBD1. The clonotype comes from a woman aged 50 to 65 in good health. The specimen was blood. CDR3 region: CASSLGGGPSTDTQYF. The CDR3 bases are TGTGCCAGCAGCTTAGGAGGGGGCCCTAGCACAGATACGCAGTATTTT.